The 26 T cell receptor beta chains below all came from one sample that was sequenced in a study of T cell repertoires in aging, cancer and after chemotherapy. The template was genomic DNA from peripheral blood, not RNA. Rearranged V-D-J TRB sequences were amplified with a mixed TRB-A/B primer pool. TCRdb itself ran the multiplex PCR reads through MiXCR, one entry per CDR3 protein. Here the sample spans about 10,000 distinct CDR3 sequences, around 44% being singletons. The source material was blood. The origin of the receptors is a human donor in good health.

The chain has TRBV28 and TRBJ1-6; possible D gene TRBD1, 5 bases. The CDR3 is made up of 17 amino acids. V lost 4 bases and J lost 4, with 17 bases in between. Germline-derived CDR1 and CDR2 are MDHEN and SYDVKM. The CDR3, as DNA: TGTGCCAGCAGTTCCCTCCGGAGGGAGGGGTATAATTCACCCCTCCACTTT. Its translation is CASSSLRREGYNSPLHF.

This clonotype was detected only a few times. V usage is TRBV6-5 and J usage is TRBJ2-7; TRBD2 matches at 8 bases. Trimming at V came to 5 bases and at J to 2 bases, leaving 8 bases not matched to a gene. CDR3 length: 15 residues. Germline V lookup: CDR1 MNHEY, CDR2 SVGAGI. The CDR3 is CASSLTYSGTYEQYF. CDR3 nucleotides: TGTGCCAGCAGTCTTACTTATAGCGGGACCTACGAGCAGTACTTC.

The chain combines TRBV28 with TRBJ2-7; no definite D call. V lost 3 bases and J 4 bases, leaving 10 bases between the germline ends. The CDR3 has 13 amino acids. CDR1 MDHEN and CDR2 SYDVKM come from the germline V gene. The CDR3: CASSFHRFYEQYV. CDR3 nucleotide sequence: TGTGCCAGCAGTTTCCATAGGTTTTACGAGCAGTACGTC.

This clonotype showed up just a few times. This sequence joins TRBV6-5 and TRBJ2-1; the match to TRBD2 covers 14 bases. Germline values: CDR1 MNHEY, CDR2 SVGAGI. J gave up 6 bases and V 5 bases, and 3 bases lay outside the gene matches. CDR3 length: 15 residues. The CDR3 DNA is TGTGCCAGCAGTACCGGGACTAGCGGGGGCAATGAGCAGTTCTTC. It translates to CASSTGTSGGNEQFF.

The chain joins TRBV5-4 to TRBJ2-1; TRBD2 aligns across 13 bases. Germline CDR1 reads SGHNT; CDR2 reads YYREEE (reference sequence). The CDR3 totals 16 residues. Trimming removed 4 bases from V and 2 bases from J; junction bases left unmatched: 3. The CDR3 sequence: CASSTTSGGAYNEQFF. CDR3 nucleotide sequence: TGTGCCAGCAGCACCACTAGCGGGGGGGCCTACAATGAGCAGTTCTTC.

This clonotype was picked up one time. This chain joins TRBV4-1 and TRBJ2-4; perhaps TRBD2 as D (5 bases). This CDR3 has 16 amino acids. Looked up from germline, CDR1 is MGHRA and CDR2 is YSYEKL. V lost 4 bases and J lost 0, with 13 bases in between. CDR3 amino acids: CASSPRAGLAKNIQYF. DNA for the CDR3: TGCGCCAGCAGCCCGCGGGCAGGACTAGCCAAAAACATTCAGTACTTC.

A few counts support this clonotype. The CDR3 is CSAREWGGRQETQYF. The CDR3 nucleotides read TGCAGTGCTAGAGAATGGGGGGGGCGGCAAGAGACCCAGTACTTC. The chain links TRBV20-1 to TRBJ2-5; D may be TRBD2 (7 bases). CDR1 is DFQATT, CDR2 SNEGSKA, per germline (reference sequence). The V gene lost 0 bases and the J gene lost 2 bases, with 13 bases spanning the gap. The CDR3 is 15 amino acids.

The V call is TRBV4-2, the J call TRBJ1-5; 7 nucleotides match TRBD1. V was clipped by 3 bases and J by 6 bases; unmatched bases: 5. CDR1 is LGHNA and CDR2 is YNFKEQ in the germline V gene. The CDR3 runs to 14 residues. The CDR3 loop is CASSHTGVGQPQHF. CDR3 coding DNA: TGTGCCAGCAGCCATACAGGGGTTGGTCAGCCCCAGCATTTT.

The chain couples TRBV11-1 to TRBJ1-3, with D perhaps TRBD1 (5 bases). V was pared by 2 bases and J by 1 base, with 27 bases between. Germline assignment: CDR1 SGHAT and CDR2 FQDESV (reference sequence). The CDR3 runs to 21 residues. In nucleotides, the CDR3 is TGTGCCAGCAGCTTAAGGGGCACGGGATCCTTCGGAGTCTTATCTGGAAACACCATATATTTT. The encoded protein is CASSLRGTGSFGVLSGNTIYF.

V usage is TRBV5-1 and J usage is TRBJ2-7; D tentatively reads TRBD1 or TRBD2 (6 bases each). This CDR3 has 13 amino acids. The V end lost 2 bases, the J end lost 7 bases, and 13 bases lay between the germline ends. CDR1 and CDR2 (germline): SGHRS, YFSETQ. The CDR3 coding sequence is TGCGCCAGCAGCTTCGGGGGCAGGGCTGAGCAGTACTTC. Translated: CASSFGGRAEQYF.

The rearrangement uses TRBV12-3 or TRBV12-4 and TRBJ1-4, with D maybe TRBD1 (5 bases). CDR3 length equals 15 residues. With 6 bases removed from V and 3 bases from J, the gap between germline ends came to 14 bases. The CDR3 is CASSTSDRSNEKLFF. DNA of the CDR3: TGTGCCAGCAGCACCTCCGACAGATCTAATGAAAAACTGTTTTTT.

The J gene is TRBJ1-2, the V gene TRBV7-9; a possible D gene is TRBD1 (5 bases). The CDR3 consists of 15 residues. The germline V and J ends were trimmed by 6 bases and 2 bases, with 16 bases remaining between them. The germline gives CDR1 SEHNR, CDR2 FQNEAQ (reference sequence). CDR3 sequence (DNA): TGTGCCAGCAGTTCTCCGGGGGGGGGGAACTATGGCTACACCTTC. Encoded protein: CASSSPGGGNYGYTF.

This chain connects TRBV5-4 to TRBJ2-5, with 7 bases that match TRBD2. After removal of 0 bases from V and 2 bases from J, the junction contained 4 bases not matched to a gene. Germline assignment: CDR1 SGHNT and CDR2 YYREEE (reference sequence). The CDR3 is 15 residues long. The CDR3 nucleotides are TGTGCCAGCAGCTTGGAGCGGCGGGGGCAAGAGACCCAGTACTTC. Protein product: CASSLERRGQETQYF.

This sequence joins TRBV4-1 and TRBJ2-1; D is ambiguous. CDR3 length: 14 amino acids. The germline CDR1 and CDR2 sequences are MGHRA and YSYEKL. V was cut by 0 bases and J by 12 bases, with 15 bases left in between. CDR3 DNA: TGCGCCAGCAGCCAAGAGAGACTGGGTATATGGCAGTTCTTC. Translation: CASSQERLGIWQFF.

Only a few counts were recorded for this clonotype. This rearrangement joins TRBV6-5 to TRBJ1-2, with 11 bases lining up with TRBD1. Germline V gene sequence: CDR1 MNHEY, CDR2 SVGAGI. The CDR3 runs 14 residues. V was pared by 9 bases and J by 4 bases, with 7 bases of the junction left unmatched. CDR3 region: CASAGTGGAYGYTF. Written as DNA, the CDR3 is TGTGCCAGTGCCGGGACAGGGGGGGCCTATGGCTACACCTTC.

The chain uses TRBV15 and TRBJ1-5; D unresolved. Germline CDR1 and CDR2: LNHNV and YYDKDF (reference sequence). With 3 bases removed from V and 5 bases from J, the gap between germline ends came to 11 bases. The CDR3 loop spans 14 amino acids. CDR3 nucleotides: TGTGCCACCAGCAGCCAGGCCCTTCATCAGCCCCAGCATTTT. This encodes CATSSQALHQPQHF.

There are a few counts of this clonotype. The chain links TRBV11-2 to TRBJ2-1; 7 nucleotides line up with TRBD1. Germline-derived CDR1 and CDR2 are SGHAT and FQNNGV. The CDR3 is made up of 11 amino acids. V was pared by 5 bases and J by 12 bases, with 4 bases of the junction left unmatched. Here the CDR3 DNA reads TGTGCCAGCAGCCGACAGGGAGTGCAGTTCTTC. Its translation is CASSRQGVQFF. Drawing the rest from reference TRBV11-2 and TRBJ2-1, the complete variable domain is EAGVAQSPRYKIIEKRQSVAFWCNPISGHATLYWYQQILGQGPKLLIQFQNNGVVDDSQLPKDRFSAERLKGVDSTLKIQPAKLEDSAVYLCASSRQGVQFFGPGTRLTVL.

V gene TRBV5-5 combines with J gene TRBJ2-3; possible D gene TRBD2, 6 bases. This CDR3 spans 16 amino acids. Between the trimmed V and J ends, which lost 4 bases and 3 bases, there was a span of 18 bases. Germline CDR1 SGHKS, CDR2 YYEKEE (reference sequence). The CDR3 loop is CASSTVLGGATDTQYF. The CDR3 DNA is TGTGCCAGCAGCACCGTTCTTGGCGGGGCTACAGATACGCAGTATTTT.

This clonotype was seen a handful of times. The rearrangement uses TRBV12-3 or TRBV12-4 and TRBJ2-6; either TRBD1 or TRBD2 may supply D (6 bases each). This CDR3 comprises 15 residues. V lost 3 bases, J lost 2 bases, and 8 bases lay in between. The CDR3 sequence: CASSLGGAGANVLTF. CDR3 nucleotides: TGTGCCAGCAGTTTGGGGGGCGCTGGGGCCAACGTCCTGACTTTC.

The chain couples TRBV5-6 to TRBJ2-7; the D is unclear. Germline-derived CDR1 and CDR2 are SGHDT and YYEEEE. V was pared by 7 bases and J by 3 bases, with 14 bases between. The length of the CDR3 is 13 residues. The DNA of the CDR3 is TGTGCCAGCTCCTTCGGAGAGTACTACGAGCAGTACGTC. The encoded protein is CASSFGEYYEQYV.

CDR3 sequence: CASSAGRGGSTEQFF. CDR3 sequence (DNA): TGCGCCAGCAGTGCAGGGCGGGGGGGCTCTACTGAGCAGTTCTTC. The chain has TRBV5-1 and TRBJ2-1, with TRBD2 matching over 9 bases. The CDR3 is 15 amino acids. Trimming removed 5 bases from V and 9 bases from J; junction bases left unmatched: 12. CDR1 is SGHRS and CDR2 is YFSETQ in the germline V gene.

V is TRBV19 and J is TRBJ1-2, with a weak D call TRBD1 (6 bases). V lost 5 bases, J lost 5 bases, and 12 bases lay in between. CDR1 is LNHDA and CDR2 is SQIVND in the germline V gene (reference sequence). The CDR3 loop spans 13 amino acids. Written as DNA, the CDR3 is TGTGCCAGTAGTGCCGGGACACTTTATGGCTACACCTTC. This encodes CASSAGTLYGYTF.

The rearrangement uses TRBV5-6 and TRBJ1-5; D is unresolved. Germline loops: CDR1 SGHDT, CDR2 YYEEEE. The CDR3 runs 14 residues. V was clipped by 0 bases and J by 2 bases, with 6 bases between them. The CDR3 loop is CASSLGEGNQPQHF. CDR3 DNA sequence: TGTGCCAGCAGCTTGGGTGAGGGCAATCAGCCCCAGCATTTT.

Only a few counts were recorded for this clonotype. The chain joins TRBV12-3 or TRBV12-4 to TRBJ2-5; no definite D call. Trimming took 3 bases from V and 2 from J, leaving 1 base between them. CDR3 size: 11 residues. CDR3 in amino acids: CASSFQETQYF. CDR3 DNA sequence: TGTGCCAGCAGTTTTCAAGAGACCCAGTACTTC.

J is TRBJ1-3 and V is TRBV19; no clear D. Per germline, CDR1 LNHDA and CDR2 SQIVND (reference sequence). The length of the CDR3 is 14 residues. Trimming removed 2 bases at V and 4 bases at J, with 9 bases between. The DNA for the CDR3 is TGTGCCAGTAGTATAAGAGGGAGAGGAAACACCATATATTTT. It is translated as CASSIRGRGNTIYF. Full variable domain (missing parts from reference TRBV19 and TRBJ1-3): DGGITQSPKYLFRKEGQNVTLSCEQNLNHDAMYWYRQDPGQGLRLIYYSQIVNDFQKGDIAEGYSVSREKKESFPLTVTSAQKNPTAFYLCASSIRGRGNTIYFGEGSWLTVV.

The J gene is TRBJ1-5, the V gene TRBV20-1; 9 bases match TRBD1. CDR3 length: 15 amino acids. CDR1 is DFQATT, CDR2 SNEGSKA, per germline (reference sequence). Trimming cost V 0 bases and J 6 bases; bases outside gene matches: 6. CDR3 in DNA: TGCAGTGCTAGAGACCCAACAGGGGGCCTTCAGCCCCAGCATTTT. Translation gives CSARDPTGGLQPQHF.